This TCR beta chain was captured by sequencing in a study of blood T cell repertoires in COVID-19. About the research overall: PBMCs, B-cell-depleted T cells, or T cells were the source of the cDNA or gDNA that made up the material.

In the authors' methods: Reference gene primer amplification gave nucleated cell count estimates. This table comes from immunoSEQ multiplex PCR, and its TCRdb copy is limited to in-frame clones, with some not included. V and J calls plus clone size are reproduced from that table; the DNA served to infer D and trimming. The repertoire holds tens of thousands of clones, with about 90% as singletons. Germline values: CDR1 SNHLY, CDR2 FYNNEI. This CDR3 has 15 residues. V lost 7 bases and J 0 bases, leaving 14 bases between the germline ends. The source material was peripheral blood. The chain couples TRBV2 to TRBJ2-3; TRBD2 is a possible D gene (5 bases). The TCR originated in a man aged 55 to 70 with active COVID-19. CDR3 bases: TGTGCCAGCACCAAAAGCGGAGTGAGCACAGATACGCAGTATTTT. Its translation: CASTKSGVSTDTQYF. The full variable domain, with the rest looked up from reference TRBV2 and TRBJ2-3, is EPEVTQTPSHQVTQMGQEVILRCVPISNHLYFYWYRQILGQKVEFLVSFYNNEISEKSEIFDDQFSVERPDGSNFTLKIRSTKLEDSAMYFCASTKSGVSTDTQYFGPGTRLTVL.